This T cell receptor (beta chain) was captured by sequencing in a study of shared clonotypes between healthy human individuals. The CDR3 is 16 amino acids. V was cut by 0 bases and J by 7 bases, with 14 bases left in between. Per germline, CDR1 SGDLS and CDR2 YYNGEE. Data came from immunoSEQ multiplex PCR; TCRdb stores just in-frame clones and leaves some out. The table shows just over 2,000,000 clones, with roughly 95% occurring only once. Donors, healthy HIV-negative adults, lacked recent acute infections or vaccinations. Both subsets, CD45RA+ naive and CD45RA-negative memory, were split from the CD4+ cells.

The material sequenced was naive CD4+ T cells sorted from blood. Subset defined: CD45RA+ positively selected. The origin of this receptor is a young man in good health. This sequence joins TRBV9 and TRBJ1-6; the D gene is possibly TRBD1 (5 bases). The CDR3 here is CASSVAGGKKNSPLHF. The CDR3 DNA reads TGTGCCAGCAGCGTAGCCGGGGGTAAGAAGAATTCACCCCTCCACTTT.